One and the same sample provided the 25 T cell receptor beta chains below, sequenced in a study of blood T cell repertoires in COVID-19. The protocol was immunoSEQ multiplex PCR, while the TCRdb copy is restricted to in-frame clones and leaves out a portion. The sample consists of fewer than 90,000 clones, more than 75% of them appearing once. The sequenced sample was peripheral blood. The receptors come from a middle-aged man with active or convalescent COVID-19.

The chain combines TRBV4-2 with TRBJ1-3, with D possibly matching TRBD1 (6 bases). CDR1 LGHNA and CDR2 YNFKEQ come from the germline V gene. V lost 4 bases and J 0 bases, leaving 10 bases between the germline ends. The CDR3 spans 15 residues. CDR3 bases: TGTGCCAGCAGCCTACGGACAGCCTCTGGAAACACCATATATTTT. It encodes CASSLRTASGNTIYF.

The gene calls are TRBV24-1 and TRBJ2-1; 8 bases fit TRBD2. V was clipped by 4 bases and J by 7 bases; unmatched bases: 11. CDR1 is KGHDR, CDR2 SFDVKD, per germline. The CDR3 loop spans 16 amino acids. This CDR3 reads CATSDPSDGGANEQFF. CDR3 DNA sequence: TGTGCCACCAGTGACCCCTCTGACGGGGGGGCGAATGAGCAGTTCTTC.

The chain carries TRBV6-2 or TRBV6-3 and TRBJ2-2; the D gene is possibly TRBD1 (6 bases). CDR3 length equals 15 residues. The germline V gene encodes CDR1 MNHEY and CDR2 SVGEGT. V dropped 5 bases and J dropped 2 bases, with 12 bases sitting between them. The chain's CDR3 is CASSPGVFNTGELFF. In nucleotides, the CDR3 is TGTGCCAGCAGTCCAGGGGTCTTTAACACCGGGGAGCTGTTTTTT.

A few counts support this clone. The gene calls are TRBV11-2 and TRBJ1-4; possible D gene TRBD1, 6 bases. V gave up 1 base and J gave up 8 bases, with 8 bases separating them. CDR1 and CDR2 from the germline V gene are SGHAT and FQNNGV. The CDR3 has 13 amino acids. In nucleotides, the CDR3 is TGTGCCAGCAGCTTAGTTGGACAGGAAAAACTGTTTTTT. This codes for CASSLVGQEKLFF.

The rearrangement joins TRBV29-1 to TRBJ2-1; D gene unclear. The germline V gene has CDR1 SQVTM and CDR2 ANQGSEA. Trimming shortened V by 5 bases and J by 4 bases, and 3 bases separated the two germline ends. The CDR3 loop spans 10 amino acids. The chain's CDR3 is CSVLYNEQFF. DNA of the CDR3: TGCAGCGTTCTTTACAATGAGCAGTTCTTC.

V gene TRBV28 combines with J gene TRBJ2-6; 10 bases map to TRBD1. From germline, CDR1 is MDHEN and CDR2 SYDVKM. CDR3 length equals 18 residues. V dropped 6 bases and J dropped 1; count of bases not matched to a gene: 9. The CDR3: CASRTPPGQGSGANVLTF. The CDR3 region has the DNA TGTGCCAGCAGGACCCCTCCGGGACAGGGGTCTGGGGCCAACGTCCTGACTTTC.

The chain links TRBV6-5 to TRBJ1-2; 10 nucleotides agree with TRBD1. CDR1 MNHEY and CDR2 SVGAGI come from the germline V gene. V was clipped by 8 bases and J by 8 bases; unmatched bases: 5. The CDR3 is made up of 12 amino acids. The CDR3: CASGDRGKGYTF. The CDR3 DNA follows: TGTGCCAGCGGGGACAGGGGAAAGGGCTACACCTTC.

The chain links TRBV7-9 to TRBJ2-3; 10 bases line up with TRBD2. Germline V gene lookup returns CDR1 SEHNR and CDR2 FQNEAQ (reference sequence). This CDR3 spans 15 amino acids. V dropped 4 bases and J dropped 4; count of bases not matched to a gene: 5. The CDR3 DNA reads TGTGCCAGCAGCTCAAGCGGGGGGGCCTCAGATACGCAGTATTTT. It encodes CASSSSGGASDTQYF.

CDR3 DNA sequence: TGCAGCATACGACAGAATGAAAAACTGTTTTTT. Amino acids: CSIRQNEKLFF. V and J are TRBV29-1 and TRBJ1-4; a possible D gene is TRBD1 (5 bases). This CDR3 comprises 11 residues. CDR1 and CDR2 from the germline V gene are SQVTM and ANQGSEA. Between the trimmed V and J ends, which lost 8 bases and 5 bases, there was a span of 9 bases.

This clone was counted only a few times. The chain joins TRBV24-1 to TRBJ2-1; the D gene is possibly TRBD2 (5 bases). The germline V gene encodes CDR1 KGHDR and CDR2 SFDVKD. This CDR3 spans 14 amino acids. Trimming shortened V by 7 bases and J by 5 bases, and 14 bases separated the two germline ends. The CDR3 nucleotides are TGTGCCACCAGAGGGTTAACCGGGGACAATGAGCAGTTCTTC. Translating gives CATRGLTGDNEQFF.

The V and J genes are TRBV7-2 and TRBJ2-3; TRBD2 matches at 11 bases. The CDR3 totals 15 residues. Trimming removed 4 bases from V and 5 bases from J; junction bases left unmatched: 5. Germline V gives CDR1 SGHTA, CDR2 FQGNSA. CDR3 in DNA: TGTGCCAGCAGCTCAAGACTAGCGGGGAAAGATACGCAGTATTTT. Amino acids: CASSSRLAGKDTQYF.

For the CDR3, the DNA is TGTGCCAGCAGCATCCCCGGACAGGGTCGTAATTCACCCCTCCACTTT. Its protein product is CASSIPGQGRNSPLHF. V is TRBV11-2 and J is TRBJ1-6; 8 bases line up with TRBD1. Trimming removed 5 bases from V and 6 bases from J; junction bases left unmatched: 9. CDR1 and CDR2 (germline): SGHAT, FQNNGV. This CDR3 has 16 amino acids.

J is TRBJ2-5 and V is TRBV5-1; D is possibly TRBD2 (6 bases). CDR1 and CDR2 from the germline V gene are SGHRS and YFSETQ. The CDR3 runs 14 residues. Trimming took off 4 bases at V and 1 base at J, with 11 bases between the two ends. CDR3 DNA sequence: TGCGCCAGCAGCAATGCGGGGATCCAAGAGACCCAGTACTTC. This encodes CASSNAGIQETQYF. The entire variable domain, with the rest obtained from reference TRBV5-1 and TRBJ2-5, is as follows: KAGVTQTPRYLIKTRGQQVTLSCSPISGHRSVSWYQQTPGQGLQFLFEYFSETQRNKGNFPGRFSGRQFSNSRSEMNVSTLELGDSALYLCASSNAGIQETQYFGPGTRLLVL.

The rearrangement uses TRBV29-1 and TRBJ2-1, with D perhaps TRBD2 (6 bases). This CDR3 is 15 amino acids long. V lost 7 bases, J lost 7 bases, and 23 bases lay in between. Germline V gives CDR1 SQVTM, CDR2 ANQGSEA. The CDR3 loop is CSALRVGGFGNEQFF. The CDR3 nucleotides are TGCAGCGCCTTGAGAGTAGGAGGGTTTGGGAATGAGCAGTTCTTC.

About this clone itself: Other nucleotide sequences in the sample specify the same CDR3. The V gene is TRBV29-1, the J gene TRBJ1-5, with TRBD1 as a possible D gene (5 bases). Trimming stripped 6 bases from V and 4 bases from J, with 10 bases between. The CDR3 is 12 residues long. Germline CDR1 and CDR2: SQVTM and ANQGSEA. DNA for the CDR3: TGCAGCGTGGGGGGAGGGAATCAGCCCCAGCATTTT. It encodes CSVGGGNQPQHF.

CDR3 nucleotide sequence: TGTGCCAGCAGTTACTCGAGCGGTAGCGGGGGGGCCCCTCAGTATTTT. It specifies CASSYSSGSGGAPQYF. The J gene is TRBJ2-3, the V gene TRBV6-2 or TRBV6-3; 11 positions agree with TRBD2. The CDR3 runs 16 residues. V dropped 0 bases and J dropped 12; count of bases not matched to a gene: 11. Germline V lookup: CDR1 MNHEY, CDR2 SVGEGT.

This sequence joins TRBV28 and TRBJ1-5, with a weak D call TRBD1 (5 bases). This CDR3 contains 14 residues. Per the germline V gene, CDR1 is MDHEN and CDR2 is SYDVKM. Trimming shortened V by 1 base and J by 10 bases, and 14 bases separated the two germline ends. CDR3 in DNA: TGTGCCAGCAGTTTATCCGCAGGGTTCAGCCCCCAGCATTTT. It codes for CASSLSAGFSPQHF. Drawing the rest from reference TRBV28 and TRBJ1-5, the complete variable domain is DVKVTQSSRYLVKRTGEKVFLECVQDMDHENMFWYRQDPGLGLRLIYFSYDVKMKEKGDIPEGYSVSREKKERFSLILESASTNQTSMYLCASSLSAGFSPQHFGDGTRLSIL.

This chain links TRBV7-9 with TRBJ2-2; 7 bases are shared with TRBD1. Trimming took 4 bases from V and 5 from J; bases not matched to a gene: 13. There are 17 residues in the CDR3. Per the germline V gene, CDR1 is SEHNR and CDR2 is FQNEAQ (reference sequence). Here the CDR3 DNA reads TGTGCCAGCAGCTCCATCTACCGGGACAGAGGGACCGGGGAGCTGTTTTTT. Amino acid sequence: CASSSIYRDRGTGELFF.

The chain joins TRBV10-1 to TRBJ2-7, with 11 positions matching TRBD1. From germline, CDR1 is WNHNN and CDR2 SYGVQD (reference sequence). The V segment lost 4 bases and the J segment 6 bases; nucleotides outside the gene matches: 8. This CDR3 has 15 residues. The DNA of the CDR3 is TGCGCCAGCAGTGCGGGACAGGGGGAGTTTGGCGAGCAGTACGTC. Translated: CASSAGQGEFGEQYV.

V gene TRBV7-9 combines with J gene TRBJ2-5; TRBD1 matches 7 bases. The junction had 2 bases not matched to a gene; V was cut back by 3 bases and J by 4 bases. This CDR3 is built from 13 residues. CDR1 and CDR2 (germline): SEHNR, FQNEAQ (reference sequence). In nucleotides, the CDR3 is TGTGCCAGCAGCTTCAGGGGGAGAGAGACCCAGTACTTC. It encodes CASSFRGRETQYF.

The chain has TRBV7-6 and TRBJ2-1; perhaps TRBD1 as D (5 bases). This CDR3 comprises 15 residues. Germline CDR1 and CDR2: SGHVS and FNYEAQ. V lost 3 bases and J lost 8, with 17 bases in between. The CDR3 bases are TGTGCCAGCAGCTTCGGGCAGGGCATGGGCTATGAGCAGTTCTTC. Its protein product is CASSFGQGMGYEQFF.

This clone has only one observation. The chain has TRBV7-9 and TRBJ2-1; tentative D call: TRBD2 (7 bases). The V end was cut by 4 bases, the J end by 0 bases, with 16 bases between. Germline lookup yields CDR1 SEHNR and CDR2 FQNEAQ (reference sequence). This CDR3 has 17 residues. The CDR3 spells CASSSRGGSSSYNEQFF. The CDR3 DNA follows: TGTGCCAGCAGCTCGAGGGGGGGCTCCAGCTCCTACAATGAGCAGTTCTTC.

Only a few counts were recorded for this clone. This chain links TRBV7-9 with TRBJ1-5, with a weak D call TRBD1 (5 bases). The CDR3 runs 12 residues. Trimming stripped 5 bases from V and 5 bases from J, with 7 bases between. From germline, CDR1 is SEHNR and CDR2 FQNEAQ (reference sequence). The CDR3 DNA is TGTGCCAGCAGCAAACAGGATCAGCCCCAGCATTTT. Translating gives CASSKQDQPQHF.

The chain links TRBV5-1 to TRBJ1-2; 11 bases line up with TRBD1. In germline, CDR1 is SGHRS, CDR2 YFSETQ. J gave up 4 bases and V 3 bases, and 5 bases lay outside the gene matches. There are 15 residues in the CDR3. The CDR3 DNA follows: TGCGCCAGCAGCTCCCGGACAGGGGGCGTCTATGGCTACACCTTC. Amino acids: CASSSRTGGVYGYTF. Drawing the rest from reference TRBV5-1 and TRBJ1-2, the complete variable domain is KAGVTQTPRYLIKTRGQQVTLSCSPISGHRSVSWYQQTPGQGLQFLFEYFSETQRNKGNFPGRFSGRQFSNSRSEMNVSTLELGDSALYLCASSSRTGGVYGYTFGSGTRLTVV.

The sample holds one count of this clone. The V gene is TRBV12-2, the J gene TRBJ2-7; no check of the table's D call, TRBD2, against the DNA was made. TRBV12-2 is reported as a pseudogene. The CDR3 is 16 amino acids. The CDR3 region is CASRLARGLAGFEQYV. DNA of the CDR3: TGTGCAAGTCGCTTAGCCAGGGGACTAGCGGGGTTCGAGCAGTACGTC.